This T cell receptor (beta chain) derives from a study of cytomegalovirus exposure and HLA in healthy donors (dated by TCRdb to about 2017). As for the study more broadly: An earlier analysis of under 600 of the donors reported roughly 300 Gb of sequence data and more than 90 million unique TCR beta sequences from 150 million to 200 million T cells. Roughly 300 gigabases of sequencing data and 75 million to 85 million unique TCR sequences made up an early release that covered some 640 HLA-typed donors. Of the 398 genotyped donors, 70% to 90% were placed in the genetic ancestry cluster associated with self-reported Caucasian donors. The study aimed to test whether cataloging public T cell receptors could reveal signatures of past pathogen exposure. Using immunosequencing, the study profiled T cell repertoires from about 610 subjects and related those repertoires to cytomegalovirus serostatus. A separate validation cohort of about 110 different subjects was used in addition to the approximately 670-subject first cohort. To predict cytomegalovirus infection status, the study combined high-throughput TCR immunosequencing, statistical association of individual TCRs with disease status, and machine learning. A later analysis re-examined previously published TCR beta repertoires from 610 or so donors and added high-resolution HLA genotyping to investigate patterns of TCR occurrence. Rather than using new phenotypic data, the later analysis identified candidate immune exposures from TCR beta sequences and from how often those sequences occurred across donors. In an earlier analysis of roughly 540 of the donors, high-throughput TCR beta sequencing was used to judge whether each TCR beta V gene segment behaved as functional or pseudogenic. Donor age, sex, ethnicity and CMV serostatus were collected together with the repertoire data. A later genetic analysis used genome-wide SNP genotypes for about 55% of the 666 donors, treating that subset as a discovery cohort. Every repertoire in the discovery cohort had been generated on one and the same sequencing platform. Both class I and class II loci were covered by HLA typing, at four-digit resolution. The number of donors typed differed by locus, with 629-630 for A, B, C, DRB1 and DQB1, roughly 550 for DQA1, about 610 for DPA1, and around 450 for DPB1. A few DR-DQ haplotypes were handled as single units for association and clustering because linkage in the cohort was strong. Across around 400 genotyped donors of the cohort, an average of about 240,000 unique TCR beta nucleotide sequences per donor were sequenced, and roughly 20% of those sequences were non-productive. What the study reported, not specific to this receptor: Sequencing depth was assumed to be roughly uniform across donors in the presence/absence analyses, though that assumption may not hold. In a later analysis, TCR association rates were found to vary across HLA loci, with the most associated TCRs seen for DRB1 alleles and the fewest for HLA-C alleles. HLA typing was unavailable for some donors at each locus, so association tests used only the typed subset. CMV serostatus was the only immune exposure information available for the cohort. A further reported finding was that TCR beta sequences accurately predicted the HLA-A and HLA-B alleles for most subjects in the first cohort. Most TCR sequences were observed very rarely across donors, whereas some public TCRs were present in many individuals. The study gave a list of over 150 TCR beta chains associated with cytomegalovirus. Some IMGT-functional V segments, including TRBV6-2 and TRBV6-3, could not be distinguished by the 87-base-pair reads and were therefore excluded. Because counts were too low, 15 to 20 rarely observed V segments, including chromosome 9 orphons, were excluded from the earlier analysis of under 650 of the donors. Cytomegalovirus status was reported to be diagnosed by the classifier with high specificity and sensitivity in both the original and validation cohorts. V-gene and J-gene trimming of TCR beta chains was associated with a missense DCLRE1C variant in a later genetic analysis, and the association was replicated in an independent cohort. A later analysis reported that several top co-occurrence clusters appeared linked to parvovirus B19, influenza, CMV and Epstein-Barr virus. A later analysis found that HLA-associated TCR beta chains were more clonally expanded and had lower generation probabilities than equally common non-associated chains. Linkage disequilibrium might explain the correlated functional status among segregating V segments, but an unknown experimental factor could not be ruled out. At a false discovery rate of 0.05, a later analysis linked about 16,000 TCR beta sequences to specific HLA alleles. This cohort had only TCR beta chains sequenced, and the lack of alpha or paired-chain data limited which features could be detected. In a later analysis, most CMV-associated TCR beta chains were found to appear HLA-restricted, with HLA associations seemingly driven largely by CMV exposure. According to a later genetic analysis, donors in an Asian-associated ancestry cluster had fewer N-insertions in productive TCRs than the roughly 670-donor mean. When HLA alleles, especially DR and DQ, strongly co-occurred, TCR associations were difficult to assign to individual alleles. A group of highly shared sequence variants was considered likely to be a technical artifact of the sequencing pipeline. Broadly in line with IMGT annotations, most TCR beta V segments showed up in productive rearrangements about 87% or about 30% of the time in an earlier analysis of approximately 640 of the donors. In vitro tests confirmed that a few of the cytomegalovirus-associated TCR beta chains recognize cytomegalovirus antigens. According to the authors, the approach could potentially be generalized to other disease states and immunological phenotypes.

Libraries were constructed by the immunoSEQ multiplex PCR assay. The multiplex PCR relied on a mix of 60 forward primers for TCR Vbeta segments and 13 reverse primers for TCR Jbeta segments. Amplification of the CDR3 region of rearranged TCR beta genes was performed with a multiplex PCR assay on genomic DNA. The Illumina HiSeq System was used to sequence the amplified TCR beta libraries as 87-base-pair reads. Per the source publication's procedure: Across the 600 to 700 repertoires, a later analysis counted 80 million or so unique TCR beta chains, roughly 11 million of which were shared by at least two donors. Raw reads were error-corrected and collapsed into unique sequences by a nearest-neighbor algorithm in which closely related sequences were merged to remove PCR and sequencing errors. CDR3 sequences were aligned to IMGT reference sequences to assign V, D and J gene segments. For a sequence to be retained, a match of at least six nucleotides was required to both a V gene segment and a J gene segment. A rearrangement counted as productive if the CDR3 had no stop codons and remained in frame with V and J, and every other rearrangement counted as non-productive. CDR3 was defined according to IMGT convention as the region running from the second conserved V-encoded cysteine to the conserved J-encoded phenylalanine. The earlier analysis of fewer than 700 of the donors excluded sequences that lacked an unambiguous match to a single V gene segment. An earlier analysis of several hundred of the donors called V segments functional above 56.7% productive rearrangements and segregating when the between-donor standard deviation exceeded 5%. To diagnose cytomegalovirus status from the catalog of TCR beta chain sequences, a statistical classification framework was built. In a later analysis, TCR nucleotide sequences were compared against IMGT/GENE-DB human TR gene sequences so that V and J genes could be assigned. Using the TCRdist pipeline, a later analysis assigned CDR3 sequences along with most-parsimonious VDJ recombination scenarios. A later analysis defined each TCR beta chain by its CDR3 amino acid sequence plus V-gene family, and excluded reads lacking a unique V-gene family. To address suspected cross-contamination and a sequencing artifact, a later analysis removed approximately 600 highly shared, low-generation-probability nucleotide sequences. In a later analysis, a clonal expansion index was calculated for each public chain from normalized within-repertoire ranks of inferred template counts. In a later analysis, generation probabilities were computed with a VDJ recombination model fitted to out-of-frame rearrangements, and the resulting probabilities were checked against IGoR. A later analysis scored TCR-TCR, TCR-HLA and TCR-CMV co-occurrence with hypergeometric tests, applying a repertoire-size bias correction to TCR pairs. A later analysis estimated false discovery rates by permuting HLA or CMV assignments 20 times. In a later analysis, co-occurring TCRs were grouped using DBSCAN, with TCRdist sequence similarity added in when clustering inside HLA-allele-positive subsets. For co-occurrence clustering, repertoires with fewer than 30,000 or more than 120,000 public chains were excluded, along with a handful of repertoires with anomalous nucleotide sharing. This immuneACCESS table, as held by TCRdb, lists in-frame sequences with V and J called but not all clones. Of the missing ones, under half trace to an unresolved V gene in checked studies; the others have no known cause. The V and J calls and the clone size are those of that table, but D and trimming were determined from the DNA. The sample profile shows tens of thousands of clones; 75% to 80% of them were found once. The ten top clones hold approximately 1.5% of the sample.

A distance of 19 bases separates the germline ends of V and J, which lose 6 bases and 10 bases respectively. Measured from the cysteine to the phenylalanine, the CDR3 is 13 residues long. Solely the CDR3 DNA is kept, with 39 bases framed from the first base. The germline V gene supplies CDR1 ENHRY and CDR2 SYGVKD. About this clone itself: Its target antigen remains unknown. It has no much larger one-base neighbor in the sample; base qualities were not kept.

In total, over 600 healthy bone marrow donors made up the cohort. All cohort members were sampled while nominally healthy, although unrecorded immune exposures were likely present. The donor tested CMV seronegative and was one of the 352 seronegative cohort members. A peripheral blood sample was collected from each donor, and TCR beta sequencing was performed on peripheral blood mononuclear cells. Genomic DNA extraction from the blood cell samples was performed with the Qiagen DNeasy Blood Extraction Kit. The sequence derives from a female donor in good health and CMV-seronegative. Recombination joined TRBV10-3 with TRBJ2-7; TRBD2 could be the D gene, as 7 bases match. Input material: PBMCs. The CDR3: CAISSGGGAAQYF. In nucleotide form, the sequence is TGTGCCATCAGCTCTGGCGGGGGCGCCGCCCAGTACTTC.